Listed here are 25 T cell receptor beta chains from one sample, sequenced in a study of T cells after yellow fever vaccination. TCRdb reprocessed the 5' RACE reads via MiXCR and lists one record per CDR3 protein. The data contain about 340,000 distinct CDR3 sequences, approximately 4% of them singletons. This specimen was PBMCs, taken 5 days after the yellow fever booster vaccination. These receptor sequences come from a young man who received the YFV17D yellow fever vaccine.

This clonotype was recorded many times. The chain recombines TRBV20-1 with TRBJ2-5; TRBD1 agrees at 7 bases. The CDR3 runs 15 residues. Germline loops: CDR1 DFQATT, CDR2 SNEGSKA (reference sequence). After removal of 7 bases from V and 2 bases from J, the junction contained 13 bases not matched to a gene. CDR3: CSVLPRDSFQETQYF. The CDR3 nucleotides are TGCAGTGTTTTACCCCGGGACAGCTTTCAAGAGACCCAGTACTTC.

The chain joins TRBV6-2 or TRBV6-3 to TRBJ1-6; D is ambiguous. The length of the CDR3 is 11 residues. Germline values: CDR1 MNHEY, CDR2 SVGEGT. The V gene lost 2 bases and the J gene lost 10 bases, with 3 bases spanning the gap. This chain's CDR3 is CASSYNSPLHF. The CDR3 coding sequence is TGTGCCAGCAGTTACAACTCACCCCTCCACTTT.

This clonotype was counted ten times or more. The CDR3 loop is CASRTIGETQYF. The CDR3 coding sequence is TGTGCCAGCCGAACGATTGGGGAGACCCAGTACTTC. The J gene is TRBJ2-5, the V gene TRBV18, with unresolved D. V lost 8 bases to trimming and J lost 5 bases, with 12 bases between them. The CDR3 spans 12 residues. In germline, CDR1 is KGHSH, CDR2 LQKENI.

This clonotype was found many times. V and J are TRBV6-1 and TRBJ1-5; D not resolved. Per germline, CDR1 MNHNS and CDR2 SASEGT. The CDR3 runs to 15 residues. Between the trimmed V and J ends, which lost 4 bases and 9 bases, there was a span of 19 bases. In nucleotides, the CDR3 is TGTGCCAGCAGTGGCGGCCGCTCGCTTGGGCGGCCCCAGCATTTT. Residues: CASSGGRSLGRPQHF.

This clonotype was seen a few times. CDR3 amino acids: CASSLIAGGADTQYF. The DNA for the CDR3 is TGTGCCAGCAGCTTAATAGCGGGGGGTGCAGATACGCAGTATTTT. The chain couples TRBV7-9 to TRBJ2-3; 10 bases are shared with TRBD2. Germline CDR1 is SEHNR and CDR2 is FQNEAQ (reference sequence). There are 15 residues in the CDR3. With V trimmed by 2 bases and J by 4 bases, 3 bases remained unmatched.

This clonotype showed up just a few times. The V and J genes are TRBV6-5 and TRBJ2-1, with D perhaps TRBD1 (5 bases). CDR1 is MNHEY, CDR2 SVGAGI, per germline. The CDR3 is 14 residues long. Trimming removed 7 bases at V and 7 bases at J, with 17 bases between. This chain's CDR3 is CASTWMEGDNEQFF. CDR3 DNA: TGTGCCAGCACGTGGATGGAAGGGGATAATGAGCAGTTCTTC.

This clonotype was found many times. The V and J genes are TRBV7-8 and TRBJ1-3; 10 nucleotides align to TRBD1. Germline lookup yields CDR1 SGHVS and CDR2 FQNEAQ. V dropped 3 bases and J dropped 0; count of bases not matched to a gene: 2. This CDR3 contains 16 residues. CDR3 DNA: TGTGCCAGCAGCTTGGGACAGGGGAACTCTGGAAACACCATATATTTT. This translates into CASSLGQGNSGNTIYF.

This clonotype was detected many times. J is TRBJ1-2 and V is TRBV12-3 or TRBV12-4; 8 bases agree with TRBD1. CDR3 size: 13 residues. J was trimmed by 6 bases and V by 5 bases; bases with no gene match: 5. The CDR3 nucleotides read TGTGCCAGCAGTACCCGACAGGGGAATGGCTACACCTTC. Its translation: CASSTRQGNGYTF.

This clonotype was seen many times. The chain uses TRBV7-9 and TRBJ2-1; the D gene is possibly TRBD2 (7 bases). V shed 5 bases and J shed 10 bases, with 18 bases lying between them. This CDR3 contains 14 residues. The germline CDR1 and CDR2 sequences are SEHNR and FQNEAQ (reference sequence). CDR3 nucleotides: TGTGCCAGCAGCAGGGGGGGGCAGCCTCGGGAGCAGTTCTTC. Residues: CASSRGGQPREQFF.

This clonotype showed up many times. The V call is TRBV12-3 or TRBV12-4, the J call TRBJ1-3; 9 nucleotides line up with TRBD1. CDR3 length: 15 residues. V trimming: 7 bases; J trimming: 2 bases; junction bases outside the gene matches: 6. CDR3 region: CASTRDRDPGNTIYF. The CDR3 coding sequence is TGTGCCAGCACCCGGGACAGGGATCCTGGAAACACCATATATTTT.

This clonotype was recorded a few times. This chain uses TRBV4-3 with TRBJ1-1, with D tentatively TRBD1 (6 bases). V was shortened by 1 base and J by 11 bases, with 23 bases between the two germline ends. Germline V gene data show CDR1 as LGHNA and CDR2 as YSLEER. The CDR3 is made up of 16 amino acids. DNA for the CDR3: TGCGCCAGCAGCCAAGGCGGGATTAGGGGGGAGCGTTTGGCTTTCTTT. Its protein is CASSQGGIRGERLAFF.

The genes are TRBV3-2 and TRBJ2-7; no DNA check was done on the table's D call, TRBD1. TRBV3-2 constitutes a pseudogene. The CDR3 contains 15 residues. CDR3 nucleotide sequence: TGTGCCAGCAGCTATCAGGACAGGGATCAGTACGAGCAGTACGTC. Translated, it gives CASSYQDRDQYEQYV.

This clonotype occurred a few times. The DNA for the CDR3 is TGCGCCAGCAGCGACACCGGACACGACAAGACGACCCAGTACTTC. Encoded protein: CASSDTGHDKTTQYF. J is TRBJ2-5 and V is TRBV5-1, with a tentative D call TRBD1 (5 bases). Trimming stripped 4 bases from V and 7 bases from J, with 20 bases between. Germline V CDR1 and CDR2: SGHRS, YFSETQ. CDR3 size: 15 residues.

The gene calls are TRBV5-1 and TRBJ2-7, with D maybe TRBD2 (6 bases). This CDR3 is 13 amino acids long. The germline CDR1 and CDR2 sequences are SGHRS and YFSETQ. V was shortened by 4 bases and J by 5 bases, with 13 bases between the two germline ends. DNA for the CDR3: TGCGCCAGCAGCCTAGGCGGGGCAAACGAGCAGTACTTC. It translates to CASSLGGANEQYF.

The chain carries TRBV7-2 and TRBJ2-5; 7 bases fit TRBD1. V lost 5 bases and J lost 5; bases outside the gene matches: 5. This CDR3 spans 13 amino acids. Looked up from germline, CDR1 is SGHTA and CDR2 is FQGNSA. The CDR3 region has the DNA TGTGCCAGCAGCCAAAAGGGGGCGGAGACCCAGTACTTC. Translated, it gives CASSQKGAETQYF.

This clonotype was recorded many times. This chain joins TRBV6-5 and TRBJ2-3; D is possibly TRBD1 (5 bases). The CDR3 extends over 14 amino acids. V dropped 6 bases and J dropped 5 bases, with 15 bases sitting between them. Germline V lookup: CDR1 MNHEY, CDR2 SVGAGI. CDR3 DNA: TGTGCCAGCAGCCCAAGACAGTTTCGAGATACGCAGTATTTT. Translation: CASSPRQFRDTQYF.

Only a few counts were recorded for this clonotype. In DNA, the CDR3 is TGTGCCAGCTCACCTCAGGGGGCTCTCCAAGAGACCCAGTACTTC. This translates into CASSPQGALQETQYF. The genes are TRBV18 and TRBJ2-5; 8 positions match TRBD1. V was clipped by 3 bases and J by 1 base; unmatched bases: 4. CDR1 and CDR2 (germline): KGHSH, LQKENI. The CDR3 runs to 15 residues.

The gene calls are TRBV10-3 and TRBJ2-3; TRBD2 matches 10 bases. V lost 8 bases and J lost 3; bases outside the gene matches: 8. Germline-derived CDR1 and CDR2 are ENHRY and SYGVKD. There are 15 residues in the CDR3. The CDR3 DNA follows: TGTGCCATCCGGGGGCTAGCGGGGGATACAGATACGCAGTATTTT. Translating gives CAIRGLAGDTDTQYF.

This clonotype was seen a few times. This chain connects TRBV6-1 to TRBJ2-7, with a weak D call TRBD1 (5 bases). The CDR3 length is 17 residues. The V and J ends lost 10 bases and 5 bases respectively, with 30 bases between them. Germline V gene data show CDR1 as MNHNS and CDR2 as SASEGT. DNA of the CDR3: TGTGCCATCTCGAGCCCCCAGGGTTTCGTTATTTACGACGAGCAGTACTTC. Its translation is CAISSPQGFVIYDEQYF.

This clonotype was seen at least ten times. This chain links TRBV6-6 with TRBJ1-6; the D gene is possibly TRBD1 (5 bases). V was trimmed by 2 bases and J by 7 bases, leaving 15 bases between them. The CDR3 loop spans 16 amino acids. Germline loops: CDR1 MNHNY, CDR2 SVGAGI (reference sequence). CDR3 nucleotides: TGTGCCAGCAGTTACGGAAGGGGACGCGCGAATTCACCCCTCCACTTT. This gives the protein CASSYGRGRANSPLHF.

Only a few counts were recorded for this clonotype. The chain employs TRBV7-9 and TRBJ2-5, with a possible D match to TRBD1 (6 bases). The CDR3 is 13 amino acids. V was pared by 6 bases and J by 2 bases, with 10 bases between. Germline loops: CDR1 SEHNR, CDR2 FQNEAQ (reference sequence). CDR3 in DNA: TGTGCCAGCAGAGACAGGACACAAGAGACCCAGTACTTC. It is translated as CASRDRTQETQYF.

This clonotype has ten or more counts. The V call is TRBV5-1, the J call TRBJ2-1; 7 bases map to TRBD1. With V trimmed by 3 bases and J by 0 bases, 12 bases remained unmatched. The CDR3 loop spans 18 amino acids. Germline lookup yields CDR1 SGHRS and CDR2 YFSETQ. DNA for the CDR3: TGCGCCAGCAGCTCCAGGGGGATTGGGCGGGTCTCCTACAATGAGCAGTTCTTC. Its translation is CASSSRGIGRVSYNEQFF.

J is TRBJ1-2 and V is TRBV6-5; TRBD1 is a possible D gene (5 bases). Per germline, CDR1 MNHEY and CDR2 SVGAGI. The CDR3 has 14 residues. The ends were cut back, 2 bases at V and 1 base at J, with 8 bases in the middle. The CDR3 is CASSYHRFNYGYTF. CDR3 sequence (DNA): TGTGCCAGCAGTTACCACAGGTTTAACTATGGCTACACCTTC.

A note on this clonotype: One end of the junction is discordant with germline, which a read error may explain. This chain uses TRBV5-1 with TRBJ2-2; possible D gene TRBD2, 5 bases. CDR1 SGHRS and CDR2 YFSETQ come from the germline V gene. This CDR3 comprises 16 residues. Here the CDR3 DNA reads TGCGCCAGCAGCTTGACGCGAGCCATGAACACCGGGGAGCTGATTTTT. Protein: CASSLTRAMNTGELIF.

This clonotype was picked up many times. The chain joins TRBV5-1 to TRBJ2-1; D could derive from TRBD1 or TRBD2 (5 bases each). The V end was cut by 0 bases, the J end by 5 bases, with 9 bases between. This CDR3 comprises 14 residues. Looked up from germline, CDR1 is SGHRS and CDR2 is YFSETQ. CDR3: CASSLAGRDNEQFF. CDR3 in DNA: TGCGCCAGCAGCTTGGCGGGGCGGGACAATGAGCAGTTCTTC.